This T cell receptor (beta chain) came from a study of blood T cell repertoires in COVID-19. The wider study: Whether acute or convalescent, the COVID-19 samples came from the United States, Italy and Spain. T cells, B-cell-depleted T cells, or PBMCs supplied cDNA or gDNA.

TCRdb's table, derived via immunoSEQ multiplex PCR, lists solely in-frame clones and lacks some. The sample records more than 400,000 clones, over 75% being singletons. The count of this clone is one. The specimen was peripheral blood. This receptor was taken from a human donor in a cohort sampled during active COVID-19.

In DNA, the CDR3 is TGTGCCAGCAGCTTGGAGTCGGGGGCAGATACGCAGTATTTT. It codes for CASSLESGADTQYF. The chain uses TRBV5-4 and TRBJ2-3; possibly TRBD2 for D (6 bases). Germline V lookup: CDR1 SGHNT, CDR2 YYREEE (reference sequence). This CDR3 spans 14 amino acids. V was trimmed by 0 bases and J by 4 bases, leaving 9 bases between them. Filled out from reference TRBV5-4 and TRBJ2-3, the complete variable domain reads ETGVTQSPTHLIKTRGQQVTLRCSSQSGHNTVSWYQQALGQGPQFIFQYYREEENGRGNFPPRFSGLQFPNYSSELNVNALELDDSALYLCASSLESGADTQYFGPGTRLTVL.